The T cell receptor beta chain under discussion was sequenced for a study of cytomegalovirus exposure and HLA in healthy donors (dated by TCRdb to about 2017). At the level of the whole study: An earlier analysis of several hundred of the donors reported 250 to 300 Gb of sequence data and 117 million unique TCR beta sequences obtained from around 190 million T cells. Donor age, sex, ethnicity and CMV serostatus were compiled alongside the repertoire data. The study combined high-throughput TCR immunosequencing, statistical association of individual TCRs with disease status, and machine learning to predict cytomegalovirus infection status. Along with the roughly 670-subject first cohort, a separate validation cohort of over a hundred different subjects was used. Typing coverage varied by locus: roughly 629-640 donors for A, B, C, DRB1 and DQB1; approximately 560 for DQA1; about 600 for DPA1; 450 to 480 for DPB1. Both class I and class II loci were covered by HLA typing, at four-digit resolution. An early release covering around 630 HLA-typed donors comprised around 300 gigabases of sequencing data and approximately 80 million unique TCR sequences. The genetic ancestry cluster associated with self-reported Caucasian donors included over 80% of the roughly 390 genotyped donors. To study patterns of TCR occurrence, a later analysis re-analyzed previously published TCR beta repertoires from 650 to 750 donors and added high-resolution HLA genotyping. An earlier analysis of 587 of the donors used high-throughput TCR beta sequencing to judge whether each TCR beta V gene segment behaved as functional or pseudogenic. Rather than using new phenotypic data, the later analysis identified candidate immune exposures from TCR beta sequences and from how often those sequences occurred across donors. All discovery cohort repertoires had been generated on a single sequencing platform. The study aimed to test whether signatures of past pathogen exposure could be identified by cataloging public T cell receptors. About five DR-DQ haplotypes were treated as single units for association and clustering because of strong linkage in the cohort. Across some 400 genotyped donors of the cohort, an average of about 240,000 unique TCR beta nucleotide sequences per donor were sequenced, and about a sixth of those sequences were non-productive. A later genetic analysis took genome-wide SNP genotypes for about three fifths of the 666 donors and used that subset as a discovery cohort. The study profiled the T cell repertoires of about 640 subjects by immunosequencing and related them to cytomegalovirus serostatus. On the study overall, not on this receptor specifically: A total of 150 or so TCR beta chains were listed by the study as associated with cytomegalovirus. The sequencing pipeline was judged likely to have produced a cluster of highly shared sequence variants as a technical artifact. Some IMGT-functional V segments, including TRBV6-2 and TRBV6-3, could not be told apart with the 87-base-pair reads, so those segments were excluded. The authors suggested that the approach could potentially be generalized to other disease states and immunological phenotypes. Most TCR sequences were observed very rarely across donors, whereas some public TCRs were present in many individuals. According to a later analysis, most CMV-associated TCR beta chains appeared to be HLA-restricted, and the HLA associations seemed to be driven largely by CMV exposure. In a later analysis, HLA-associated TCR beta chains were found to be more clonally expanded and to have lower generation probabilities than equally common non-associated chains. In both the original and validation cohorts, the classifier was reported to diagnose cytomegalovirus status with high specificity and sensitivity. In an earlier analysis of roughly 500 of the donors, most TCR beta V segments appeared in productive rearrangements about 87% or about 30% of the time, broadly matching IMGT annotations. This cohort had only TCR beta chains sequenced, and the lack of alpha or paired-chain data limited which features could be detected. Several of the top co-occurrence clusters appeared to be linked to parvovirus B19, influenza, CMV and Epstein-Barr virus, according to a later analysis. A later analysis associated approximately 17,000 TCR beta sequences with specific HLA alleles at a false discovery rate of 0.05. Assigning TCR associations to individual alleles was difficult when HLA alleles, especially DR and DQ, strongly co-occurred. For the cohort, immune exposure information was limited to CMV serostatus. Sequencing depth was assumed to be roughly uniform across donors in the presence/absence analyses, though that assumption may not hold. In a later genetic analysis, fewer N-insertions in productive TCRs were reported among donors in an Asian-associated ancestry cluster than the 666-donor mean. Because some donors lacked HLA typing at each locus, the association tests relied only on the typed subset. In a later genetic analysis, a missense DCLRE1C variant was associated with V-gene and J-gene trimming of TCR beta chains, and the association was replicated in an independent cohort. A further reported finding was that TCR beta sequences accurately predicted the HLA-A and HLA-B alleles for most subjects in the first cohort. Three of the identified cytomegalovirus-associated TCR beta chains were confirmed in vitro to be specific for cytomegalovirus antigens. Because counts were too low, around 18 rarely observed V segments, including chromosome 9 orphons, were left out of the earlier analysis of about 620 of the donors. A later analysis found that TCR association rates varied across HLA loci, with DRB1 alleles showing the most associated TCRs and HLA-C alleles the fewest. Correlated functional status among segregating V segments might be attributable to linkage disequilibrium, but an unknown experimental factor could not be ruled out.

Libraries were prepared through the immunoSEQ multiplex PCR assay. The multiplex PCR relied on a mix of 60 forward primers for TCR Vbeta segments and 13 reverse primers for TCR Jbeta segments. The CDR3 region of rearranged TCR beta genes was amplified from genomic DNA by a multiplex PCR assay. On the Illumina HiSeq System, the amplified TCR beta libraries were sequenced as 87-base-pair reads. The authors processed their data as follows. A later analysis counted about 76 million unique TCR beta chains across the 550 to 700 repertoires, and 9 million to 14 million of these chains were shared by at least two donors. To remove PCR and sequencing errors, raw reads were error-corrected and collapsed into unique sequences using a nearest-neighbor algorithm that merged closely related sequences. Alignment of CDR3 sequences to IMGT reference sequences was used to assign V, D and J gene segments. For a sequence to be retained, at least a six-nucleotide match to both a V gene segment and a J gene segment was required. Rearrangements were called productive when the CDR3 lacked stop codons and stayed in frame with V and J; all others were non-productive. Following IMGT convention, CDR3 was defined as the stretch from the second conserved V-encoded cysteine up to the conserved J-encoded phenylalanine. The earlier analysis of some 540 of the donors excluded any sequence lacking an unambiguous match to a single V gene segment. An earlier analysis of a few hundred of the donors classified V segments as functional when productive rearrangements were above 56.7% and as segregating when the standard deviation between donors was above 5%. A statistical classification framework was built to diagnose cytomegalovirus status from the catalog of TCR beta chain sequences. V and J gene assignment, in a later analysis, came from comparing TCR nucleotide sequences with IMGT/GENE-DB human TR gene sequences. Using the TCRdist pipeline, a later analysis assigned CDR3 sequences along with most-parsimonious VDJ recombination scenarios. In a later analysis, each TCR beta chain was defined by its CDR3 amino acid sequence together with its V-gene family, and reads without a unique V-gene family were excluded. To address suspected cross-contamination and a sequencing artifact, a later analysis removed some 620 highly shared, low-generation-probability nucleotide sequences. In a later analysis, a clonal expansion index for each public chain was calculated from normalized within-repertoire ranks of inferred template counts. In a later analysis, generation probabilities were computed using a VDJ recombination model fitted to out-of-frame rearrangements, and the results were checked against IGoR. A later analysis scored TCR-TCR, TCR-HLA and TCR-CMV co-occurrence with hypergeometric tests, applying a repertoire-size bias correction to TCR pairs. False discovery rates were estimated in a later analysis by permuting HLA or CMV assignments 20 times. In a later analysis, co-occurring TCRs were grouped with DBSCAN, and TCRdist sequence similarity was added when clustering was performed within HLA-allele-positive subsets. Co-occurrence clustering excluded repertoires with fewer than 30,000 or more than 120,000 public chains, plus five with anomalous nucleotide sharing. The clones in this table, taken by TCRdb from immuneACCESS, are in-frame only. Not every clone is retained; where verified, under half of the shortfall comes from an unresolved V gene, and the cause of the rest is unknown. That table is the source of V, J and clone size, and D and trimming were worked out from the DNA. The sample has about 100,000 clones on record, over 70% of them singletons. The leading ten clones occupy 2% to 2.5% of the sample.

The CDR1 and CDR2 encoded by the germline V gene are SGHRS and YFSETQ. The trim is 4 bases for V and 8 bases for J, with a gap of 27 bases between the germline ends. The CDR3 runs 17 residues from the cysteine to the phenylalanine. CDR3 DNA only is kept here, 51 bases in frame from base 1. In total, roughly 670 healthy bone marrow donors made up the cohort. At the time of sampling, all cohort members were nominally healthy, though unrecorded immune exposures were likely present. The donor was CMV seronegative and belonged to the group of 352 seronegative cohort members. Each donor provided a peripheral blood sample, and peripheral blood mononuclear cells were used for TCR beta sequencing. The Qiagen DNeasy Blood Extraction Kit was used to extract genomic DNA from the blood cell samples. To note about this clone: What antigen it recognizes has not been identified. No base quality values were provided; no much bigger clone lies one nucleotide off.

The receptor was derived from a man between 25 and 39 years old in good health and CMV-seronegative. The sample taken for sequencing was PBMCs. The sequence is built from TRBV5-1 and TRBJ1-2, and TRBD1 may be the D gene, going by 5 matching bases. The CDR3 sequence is CASSERPGGDDPEGYTF. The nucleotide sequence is TGCGCCAGCAGCGAAAGACCGGGGGGAGACGATCCTGAAGGCTACACCTTC.